The T cell receptor beta chain under discussion was sequenced for a study of T cells in localized non-small cell lung cancer (dated by TCRdb to 2018 to 2020). Regarding the complete study: Comparing tumors with uninvolved tumor-adjacent lungs, the study looked at the T cell repertoires of a few hundred patients with early-stage NSCLC. The cohort consisted of approximately 240 treatment-naive NSCLC patients whose localized lung tumors had been resected. The mean age of the NSCLC patients was less than 70 years, with 130 or so men and about a hundred women. Results and caveats for the whole study, not just this receptor: Uninvolved tumor-adjacent lung showed the highest T cell clonality, higher than tumor, which suggests more focused antigenic responses in the uninvolved tumor-adjacent lung. Since the design was exploratory, TCR variables were selected using unadjusted p-values with no false-discovery rate correction. Longer overall survival was associated with higher T cell density in blood, whereas shorter survival was associated with higher clonality in adjacent lung. Of the top 100 tumor clones, a median of roughly 53 were detected in paired uninvolved adjacent lung; roughly 29 were also among that lung's top 100. Because multi-region tumor sequencing was not done, intratumor heterogeneity could not be ruled out.

Trimming takes 1 base from V and 2 bases from J, and the germline ends sit 5 bases apart. In the germline V gene (reference sequence), CDR1 corresponds to GTSNPN and CDR2 to SVGIG. Taken from cysteine to phenylalanine, the CDR3 has 12 residues. Only CDR3 DNA remains: 36 bases, in frame from the first base. Turning to this clone: The antigen this receptor binds is unknown. No base quality information exists; no much larger clone differs at one position.

At diagnosis, peripheral blood, uninvolved tumor-adjacent lung and tumor were collected and were preserved as a mix of fresh-frozen and FFPE material. Blood samples were analyzed as peripheral blood mononuclear cells for TCR repertoire profiling. TCR beta CDR3 regions were sequenced from DNA using the immunoSEQ Assay. The authors' pipeline ran thus. To compute T cell density, TCR beta template counts were normalized to usable DNA, which was estimated by amplifying housekeeping genes. The preseqR package was used to estimate richness by extrapolating to 400,000 templates for PBMC samples and to 120,000 templates for tissue samples. Clonality was defined by subtracting Pielou's evenness from one. Tissue-enriched TCRs were identified through differential abundance testing performed on productive amino-acid clonotypes, with a minimum total count of 5 and an alpha of 0.1. Repertoire overlap between compartments was quantified with the Jaccard Index and Morisita Overlap Index. GLIPH grouped TCR beta CDR3s together with public tetramer-defined viral CDR3s, and a viral motif had to include at least three viral sequences and show V-gene enrichment. The clones in this table, taken by TCRdb from immuneACCESS, are in-frame only. Not every clone is retained; where verified, under half of the shortfall comes from an unresolved V gene, and the cause of the rest is unknown. The DNA gave D and trimming, while V, J and clone size come from that table. This sample is represented by tens of thousands of clones; 91% of them were singletons. Roughly 21% of the sample is held by the ten biggest clonotypes.

This TCR was sampled from a man aged 35 to 70 with stage I lung adenocarcinoma. The sequence is built from TRBV30 and TRBJ1-2; the D gene is perhaps TRBD1, on 5 matching bases. Sequencing used peripheral blood, obtained before any cancer treatment. The CDR3 protein sequence reads: CAWSAGNYGYTF. The DNA sequence reads TGTGCCTGGAGTGCAGGGAACTATGGCTACACCTTC.